Listed here is a single TCR beta chain. Its target is not known. The data are from a study of beta chain features in type 1 diabetes. Study at large: Analysis included 107,917,701 sorted cells drawn from all samples.

The CDR3 totals 13 residues. The investigators reverse transcribed all of the isolated RNA, so they sequenced expressed TCRB transcripts. Only in-frame clones appear in the TCRdb table, and some are missing; sequencing was by immunoSEQ multiplex PCR. Here the sample spans around 340,000 clones, 8% being singletons. Findings of the study overall: Fewer junction insertions and more nucleotide deletions appeared in type 1 diabetes patients.

There was one heparinised blood draw per donor, averaging about 116 mL. The sequence came from a woman aged 18-29 years in good health. The sample taken for sequencing was central memory CD4+ T cells from blood. This sequence joins TRBV21-1 and TRBJ2-5; TRBD2, as called in the table, went unchecked against the DNA. TRBV21-1 is a pseudogene segment. In nucleotides, the CDR3 is TGTGCTCTGCCCGAACGGTACCAAGAGACCCAGTACTTC. Translation gives CALPERYQETQYF.